This is a list of T cell receptor beta chains from one sample in a study of blood T cell repertoires in COVID-19. Generated by immunoSEQ multiplex PCR, the TCRdb table keeps only in-frame clones and is missing some. The sample includes about 68,000 clones, approximately 83% of them seen just once. Sequencing was carried out using peripheral blood. The receptors were sampled from a woman aged 55 to 70 with acute or convalescent COVID-19. CDR3s include the opening cysteine and the closing phenylalanine or tryptophan. D genes are given only for firm matches. Expanded clones get a size class; other rows say once, few or many, or leave the size out.

V: TRBV27
size: .
J: TRBJ1-2
D: TRBD1
DNA: TGTGCCAGCAGTTCGACAGGGCGCGGCTACACCTTC
CDR3: CASSSTGRGYTF

V: TRBV30
size: .
J: TRBJ1-4
D: .
DNA: TGTGCCTGCGAGACGGGGGTGCTTAATGAAAAACTGTTTTTT
CDR3: CACETGVLNEKLFF

V: TRBV5-4
size: .
J: TRBJ1-2
D: TRBD1
DNA: TGTGCCAGCAGATTACAGGGGTCCTATGGCTACACCTTC
CDR3: CASRLQGSYGYTF

V: TRBV3-1/TRBV3-2
size: once
J: TRBJ2-7
D: .
DNA: TGTGCCAGCAGCCTTAGAAACTACGAGCAGTACTTC
CDR3: CASSLRNYEQYF

V: TRBV30
size: few
J: TRBJ1-1
D: .
DNA: TGTGCCTGGAGTGTAAACAGCTTGAACACTGAAGCTTTCTTT
CDR3: CAWSVNSLNTEAFF

V: TRBV2
size: .
J: TRBJ1-6
D: .
DNA: TGTGCCAGCAGATCACAGGGCTCAGAATCACCCCTCCACTTT
CDR3: CASRSQGSESPLHF

V: TRBV2
size: .
J: TRBJ1-6
D: TRBD1
DNA: TGTGCCAGCAGTCCTCGGGACAGGGGCTCCTATAATTCACCCCTCCACTTT
CDR3: CASSPRDRGSYNSPLHF

V: TRBV3-1/TRBV3-2
size: .
J: TRBJ2-1
D: TRBD2
DNA: TGTGCTTGCGGGGGGTGGAAGGTCAATGAGCAGTTCTTC
CDR3: CACGGWKVNEQFF

V: TRBV7-9
size: .
J: TRBJ1-2
D: .
DNA: TGTGCCAGCAGCAATAGGACAATCCTCGAAGGCTACACCTTC
CDR3: CASSNRTILEGYTF

V: TRBV2
size: .
J: TRBJ1-1
D: .
DNA: TGTGCCAGCAGTGATTGGGCCAGGGAAGCTTTCTTT
CDR3: CASSDWAREAFF

V: TRBV18
size: .
J: TRBJ1-2
D: TRBD1
DNA: TGTGCCAGCTCAAGCAGAAGACAGGGGGCCGGTGGCTACACCTTC
CDR3: CASSSRRQGAGGYTF

V: TRBV5-5
size: .
J: TRBJ2-7
D: .
DNA: TGTGCCAGCAGCTCCCACTTCGAGCAGTACTTC
CDR3: CASSSHFEQYF

V: TRBV7-9
size: .
J: TRBJ2-7
D: .
DNA: TGTGCCAGCAGCTTAGGCGCGGCCTCCTACGAGCAGTACTTC
CDR3: CASSLGAASYEQYF

V: TRBV29-1
size: .
J: TRBJ1-2
D: TRBD1
DNA: TGCAGCGTTGATTTCGGCAGGGGGCTTGGCTACACCTTC
CDR3: CSVDFGRGLGYTF

V: TRBV11-1
size: .
J: TRBJ2-7
D: .
DNA: TGTGCCAGCAGCTTACTGGACACCTACGAGCAGTACTTC
CDR3: CASSLLDTYEQYF

V: TRBV2
size: once
J: TRBJ1-4
D: TRBD1
DNA: TGTGCCAGCAGTGCGGACAGGACTTCAACTAATGAAAAACTGTTTTTT
CDR3: CASSADRTSTNEKLFF

V: TRBV6-5
size: .
J: TRBJ2-2
D: TRBD1
DNA: TGTGCCAGCAGTTACCGTGGGACAGGGAACACCGGGGAGCTGTTTTTT
CDR3: CASSYRGTGNTGELFF

V: TRBV14
size: .
J: TRBJ2-7
D: TRBD1
DNA: TGTGCCAGCAGCCGTGGACAGGGAATCTACGAGCAGTACTTC
CDR3: CASSRGQGIYEQYF

V: TRBV6-5
size: .
J: TRBJ1-1
D: .
DNA: TGTGCCAGCAGTCAAACAGGGTATTCCGCTGAAGCTTTCTTT
CDR3: CASSQTGYSAEAFF

V: TRBV19
size: once
J: TRBJ2-1
D: TRBD2
DNA: TGTGCCAGTAGTATAAGCCCCCTAGCGGGAGGGTTCAGGGAATTCTTC
CDR3: CASSISPLAGGFREFF

V: TRBV7-6
size: .
J: TRBJ2-1
D: .
DNA: TGTGCCAGCAGCTTACGCGGCCTCGGCTCCTACAATGAGCAGTTCTTC
CDR3: CASSLRGLGSYNEQFF

V: TRBV6-5
size: few
J: TRBJ2-7
D: TRBD1
DNA: TGTGCCAGCAGTTACAACGCAGGGGGAAACTACGAGCAGTACTTC
CDR3: CASSYNAGGNYEQYF

V: TRBV6-1
size: .
J: TRBJ1-5
D: .
DNA: TGTGCCAGCAGTGAAGAGCAGGGACTAACCCAGGGTTCTTATCAGCCCCAGCATTTT
CDR3: CASSEEQGLTQGSYQPQHF

V: TRBV30
size: .
J: TRBJ2-5
D: TRBD2
DNA: TGTGCCTGGAGCCGGGGGAGGGCCCCAGAGACCCAGTACTTC
CDR3: CAWSRGRAPETQYF

V: TRBV18
size: .
J: TRBJ1-5
D: .
DNA: TGTGCCAGCTCTATAACCGGTCATAGCAATCAGCCCCAGCATTTT
CDR3: CASSITGHSNQPQHF

V: TRBV2
size: .
J: TRBJ2-3
D: .
DNA: TGTGCCAGCGACAAACAGGGTAGGACAGATACGCAGTATTTT
CDR3: CASDKQGRTDTQYF

V: TRBV20-1
size: .
J: TRBJ1-5
D: TRBD1
DNA: TGCAGTGCTAGTAAGACCGGGACAGGGAATCAGCCCCAGCATTTT
CDR3: CSASKTGTGNQPQHF

V: TRBV7-6
size: .
J: TRBJ2-3
D: TRBD2
DNA: TGTGCCAGCAGCTTACAAGCGGGGGGTACAGATACGCAGTATTTT
CDR3: CASSLQAGGTDTQYF

V: TRBV14
size: .
J: TRBJ2-7
D: .
DNA: TGTGCCAGCAGCCAAGAGACAGCCCTCTCCTACGAGCAGTACTTC
CDR3: CASSQETALSYEQYF

V: TRBV7-9
size: .
J: TRBJ2-1
D: .
DNA: TGTGCCAGCAGCTTACCCCATCCGGGTCCGTACAATGAGCAGTTCTTC
CDR3: CASSLPHPGPYNEQFF

V: TRBV27
size: .
J: TRBJ1-1
D: TRBD1
DNA: TGTGCCAGCAGTTCTTTAAGACAGGGCGTGAACACTGAAGCTTTCTTT
CDR3: CASSSLRQGVNTEAFF

V: TRBV24-1
size: .
J: TRBJ2-7
D: .
DNA: TGTGCCCCCCTCGCGGTGTCAGGGCCCTACGAGCAGTACTTC
CDR3: CAPLAVSGPYEQYF

V: TRBV5-1
size: .
J: TRBJ1-2
D: TRBD1
DNA: TGCGCCAGCAGCCAGACCACCCTAGACAGGGGGGGGGATGGCTACACCTTC
CDR3: CASSQTTLDRGGDGYTF

V: TRBV7-6
size: .
J: TRBJ2-7
D: TRBD1
DNA: TGTGCCAGCAGCTTGGGACAGAGCCCGGGGTACGAGCAGTACTTC
CDR3: CASSLGQSPGYEQYF

V: TRBV24-1
size: once
J: TRBJ1-5
D: TRBD1
DNA: TGTGCCACCAGTGATTTGAGGGACAGGGAAAGCAATCAGCCCCAGCATTTT
CDR3: CATSDLRDRESNQPQHF

V: TRBV29-1
size: .
J: TRBJ2-1
D: .
DNA: TGCAGCGTTGGAATAGGCGGGATGGGGAATGAGCAGTTCTTC
CDR3: CSVGIGGMGNEQFF

V: TRBV5-1
size: few
J: TRBJ1-1
D: .
DNA: TGCGCCAGCAGTTACCAGGACTTCACTGAAGCTTTCTTT
CDR3: CASSYQDFTEAFF

V: TRBV30
size: .
J: TRBJ1-6
D: .
DNA: TGTGCCTGGGACCTTGGCAGGCTGAATTCACCCCTCCACTTT
CDR3: CAWDLGRLNSPLHF

V: TRBV5-4
size: .
J: TRBJ1-4
D: TRBD1
DNA: TGTGCCAGCAGCTCCCGGGACAGGGGTCATGCAACTAATGAAAAACTGTTTTTT
CDR3: CASSSRDRGHATNEKLFF

V: TRBV2
size: .
J: TRBJ1-2
D: .
DNA: TGTGCCAGCAGTGAACAGGGCGGAAACTATGGCTACACCTTC
CDR3: CASSEQGGNYGYTF

V: TRBV7-9
size: .
J: TRBJ1-3
D: .
DNA: TGTGCCAGCAGCTTCCGGGGGGCCAACTCTGGAAACACCATATATTTT
CDR3: CASSFRGANSGNTIYF

V: TRBV9
size: .
J: TRBJ2-3
D: .
DNA: TGTGCCAGCAGCGTTGGGATAGCGGCTAGCACAGATACGCAGTATTTT
CDR3: CASSVGIAASTDTQYF

V: TRBV19
size: .
J: TRBJ2-7
D: TRBD1
DNA: TGTGCCAGTAGTATCGAATTTTGGGACAGGCCCTACGAGCAGTACTTC
CDR3: CASSIEFWDRPYEQYF

V: TRBV5-1
size: .
J: TRBJ2-3
D: .
DNA: TGCGCCAGCAGCAACCGCGACAGTTCCCCTGGGGGCACAGATACGCAGTATTTT
CDR3: CASSNRDSSPGGTDTQYF

V: TRBV7-9
size: .
J: TRBJ1-1
D: .
DNA: TGTGCCAGCAGTAATGAGAGGAACACTGAAGCTTTCTTT
CDR3: CASSNERNTEAFF

V: TRBV18
size: .
J: TRBJ2-3
D: TRBD1
DNA: TGTGCCAGCTCATCGACAGGGGGCGGAAGTACAGATACGCAGTATTTT
CDR3: CASSSTGGGSTDTQYF

V: TRBV3-1/TRBV3-2
size: few
J: TRBJ1-4
D: .
DNA: TGTGCCAGCAGCCACAGTGAAAAACTGTTTTTT
CDR3: CASSHSEKLFF

V: TRBV5-1
size: .
J: TRBJ1-5
D: .
DNA: TGCGCCAGCAGCTTGGCAGGAAATAGCAATCAGCCCCAGCATTTT
CDR3: CASSLAGNSNQPQHF